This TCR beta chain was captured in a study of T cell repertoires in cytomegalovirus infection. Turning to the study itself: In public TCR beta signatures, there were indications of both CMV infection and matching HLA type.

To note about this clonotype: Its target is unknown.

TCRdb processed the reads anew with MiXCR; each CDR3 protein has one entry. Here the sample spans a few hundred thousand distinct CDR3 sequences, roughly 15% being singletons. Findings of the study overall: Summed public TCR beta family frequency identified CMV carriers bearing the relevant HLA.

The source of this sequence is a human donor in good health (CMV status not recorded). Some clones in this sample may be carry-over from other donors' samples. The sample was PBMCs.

For the CDR3, the DNA is TGTGCCAGCAGCCGGGACGTCTTTTACAATGAGCAGTTCTTC. Its translation: CASSRDVFYNEQFF. The chain recombines TRBV6-1 with TRBJ2-1; D may correspond to TRBD1 or TRBD2 (5 bases each). From germline, CDR1 is MNHNS and CDR2 SASEGT. The CDR3 is made up of 14 amino acids. V gave up 6 bases and J gave up 4 bases, with 13 bases separating them.